This TCR beta chain was captured by sequencing in a study of shared clonotypes between healthy human individuals. A few counts support this clone. The target antigen is unknown. Regarding the study as a whole: Sampling involved blood alone; tissue repertoires likely differ.

This CDR3 is 13 amino acids long. Germline CDR1 LNHNV, CDR2 YYDKDF (reference sequence). V dropped 8 bases and J dropped 3 bases, with 13 bases sitting between them. Here immunoSEQ multiplex PCR was the method, and the copy in TCRdb shows in-frame clones only, minus some. Of millions of clones in the sample, 85% to 95% were seen once. The V gene is TRBV15, the J gene TRBJ1-1; D call uncertain. Sequenced input: naive CD4+ T cells sorted from blood. Subset meaning: CD45RA+ positively selected. This TCR came from a man aged 18 to 29 in good health. DNA for the CDR3: TGTGCCACCGCCCTGGCACGGTACACTGAAGCTTTCTTT. It codes for CATALARYTEAFF.